This TCR beta chain was profiled in a study of post-analysis software for immune sequencing data. Unique-molecular-identifier-tagged TCR beta cDNA libraries were used. Hundreds of thousands of cDNA molecules were obtained from roughly 1.1 to 9.2 million T cells. TCRdb re-derived calls from the PCR reads in MiXCR, one entry per CDR3 protein. The data contain hundreds of thousands of distinct CDR3 sequences, 30% of them singletons. Broader study findings: Samples from one preparation batch, clustered by F measure, grouped strongly together.

Comment on this clonotype: Its antigen remains unidentified.

This TCR came from a girl between 10 and 17 years old with multiple sclerosis. The material sequenced was blood.

This CDR3 is CSVYFDSRTYEQYF. The CDR3 coding sequence is TGCAGCGTATACTTTGATTCGCGGACCTACGAGCAGTACTTC. The V and J genes are TRBV29-1 and TRBJ2-7; D unresolved. The CDR3 totals 14 residues. V lost 6 bases and J 2 bases, leaving 17 bases between the germline ends. The germline V gene encodes CDR1 SQVTM and CDR2 ANQGSEA.